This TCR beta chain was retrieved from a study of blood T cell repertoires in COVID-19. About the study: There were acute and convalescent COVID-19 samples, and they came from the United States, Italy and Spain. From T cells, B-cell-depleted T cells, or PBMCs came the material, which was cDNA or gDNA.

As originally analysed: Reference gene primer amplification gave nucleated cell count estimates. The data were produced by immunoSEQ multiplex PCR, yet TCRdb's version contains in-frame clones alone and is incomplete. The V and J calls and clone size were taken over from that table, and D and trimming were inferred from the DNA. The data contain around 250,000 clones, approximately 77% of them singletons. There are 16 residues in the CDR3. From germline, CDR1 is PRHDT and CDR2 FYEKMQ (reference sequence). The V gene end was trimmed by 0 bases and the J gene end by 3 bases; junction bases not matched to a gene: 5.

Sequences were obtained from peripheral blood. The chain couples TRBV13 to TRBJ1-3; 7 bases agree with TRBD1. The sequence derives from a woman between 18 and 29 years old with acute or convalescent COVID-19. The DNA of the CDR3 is TGTGCCAGCAGCTTAGGGACAGGGCTGAGTGGAAACACCATATATTTT. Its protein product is CASSLGTGLSGNTIYF. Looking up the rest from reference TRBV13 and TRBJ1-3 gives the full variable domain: AAGVIQSPRHLIKEKRETATLKCYPIPRHDTVYWYQQGPGQDPQFLISFYEKMQSDKGSIPDRFSAQQFSDYHSELNMSSLELGDSALYFCASSLGTGLSGNTIYFGEGSWLTVV.